This T cell receptor beta chain was observed in a study of PD-L1 blockade in urothelial cancer. Looking at the study overall: Each blood sample yielded a median of about 140,000 T cells. Study outcomes and limitations: Lower pretreatment blood TCR clonality, under the median, predicted better survival, researchers reported.

This clone has a single count. Its antigen is undetermined. Every PCR got spiked synthetic TCR analog templates. Only in-frame clones appear in the TCRdb table, and some are missing; sequencing was by immunoSEQ multiplex PCR. The sample records some 89,000 clones, around 85% being singletons. Time point defined: pretreatment peripheral blood. All patients handed over anywhere from 1 to 8 samples, pretreatment and on-treatment. Germline-derived CDR1 and CDR2 are SGHRS and YFSETQ. This CDR3 has 13 residues. Trimming left V 3 bases short and J 5 bases short, with 8 bases between. The rearrangement uses TRBV5-1 and TRBJ2-2; perhaps TRBD2 as D (5 bases). Sequencing was performed on PBMCs, taken around atezolizumab (anti-PD-L1) treatment. The origin of this receptor is a man between 60 and 70 years old with urothelial cancer. CDR3: CASSSPGTGELFF. The CDR3, as DNA: TGCGCCAGCAGCTCGCCGGGGACCGGGGAGCTGTTTTTT.